The clone carrying this T cell receptor (beta chain) was seen only a few times. The antigen remains undetermined. These data are taken from a study of cytomegalovirus exposure and HLA in healthy donors. Study-wide results and caveats: TCR beta sequences reportedly predicted the HLA-A and HLA-B alleles of most subjects accurately.

CDR3 size: 14 residues. Losses at the gene ends were 4 bases for V and 2 bases for J; bases not matched to a gene: 4. Looked up from germline, CDR1 is SGHNT and CDR2 is YYREEE (reference sequence). Both 60 Vbeta primers and 13 Jbeta primers went into the PCR. The protocol was immunoSEQ multiplex PCR, while the TCRdb copy is restricted to in-frame clones and leaves out a portion. The sample contains under 200,000 clones, 75% to 90% of which appear only once. The clonotype was recovered from a male donor in good health and CMV-seronegative. The chain is built from TRBV5-4 and TRBJ1-2; TRBD1 matches at 8 bases. The sample comprised PBMCs. The chain's CDR3 is CASSTNRGNYGYTF. The CDR3 nucleotides read TGTGCCAGCAGCACGAACAGGGGGAACTATGGCTACACCTTC.